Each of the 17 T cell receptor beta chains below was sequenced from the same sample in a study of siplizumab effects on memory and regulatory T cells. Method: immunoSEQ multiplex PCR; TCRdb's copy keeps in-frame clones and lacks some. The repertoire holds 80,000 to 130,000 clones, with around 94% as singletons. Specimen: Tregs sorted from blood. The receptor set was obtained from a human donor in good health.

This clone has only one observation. The CDR3 here is CASSLLAGSGEAFF. Here the CDR3 DNA reads TGCGCCAGCAGCTTGTTGGCAGGGAGCGGTGAAGCTTTCTTT. The chain uses TRBV5-1 and TRBJ1-1; weak D call: TRBD1 (5 bases). The V gene lost 1 base and the J gene lost 7 bases, with 14 bases spanning the gap. The length of the CDR3 is 14 residues. Germline V gives CDR1 SGHRS, CDR2 YFSETQ. The whole variable domain, filled in from reference TRBV5-1 and TRBJ1-1, reads KAGVTQTPRYLIKTRGQQVTLSCSPISGHRSVSWYQQTPGQGLQFLFEYFSETQRNKGNFPGRFSGRQFSNSRSEMNVSTLELGDSALYLCASSLLAGSGEAFFGQGTRLTVV.

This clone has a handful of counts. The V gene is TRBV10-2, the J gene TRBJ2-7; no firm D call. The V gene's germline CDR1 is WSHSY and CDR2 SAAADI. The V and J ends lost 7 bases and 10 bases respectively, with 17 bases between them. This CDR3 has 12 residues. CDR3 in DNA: TGCGCCAGCACCAACACCCTGGAGAATCAGTACTTC. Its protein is CASTNTLENQYF.

CDR3 nucleotide sequence: TGTGCCAGCAGTTTATGGGGACAGAACACTGAAGCTTTCTTT. The encoded protein is CASSLWGQNTEAFF. This chain connects TRBV28 to TRBJ1-1, with D maybe TRBD1 (6 bases). The CDR3 has 14 amino acids. Germline assignment: CDR1 MDHEN and CDR2 SYDVKM. Trimming removed 0 bases from V and 1 base from J, with 6 bases in between.

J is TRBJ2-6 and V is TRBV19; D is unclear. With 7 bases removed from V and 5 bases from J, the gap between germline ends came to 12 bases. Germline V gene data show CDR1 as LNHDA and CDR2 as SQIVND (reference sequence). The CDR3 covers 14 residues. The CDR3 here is CASNQPPRANVLTF. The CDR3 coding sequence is TGTGCCAGTAACCAGCCCCCTAGGGCCAACGTCCTGACTTTC. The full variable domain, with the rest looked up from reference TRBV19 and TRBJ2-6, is DGGITQSPKYLFRKEGQNVTLSCEQNLNHDAMYWYRQDPGQGLRLIYYSQIVNDFQKGDIAEGYSVSREKKESFPLTVTSAQKNPTAFYLCASNQPPRANVLTFGAGSRLTVL.

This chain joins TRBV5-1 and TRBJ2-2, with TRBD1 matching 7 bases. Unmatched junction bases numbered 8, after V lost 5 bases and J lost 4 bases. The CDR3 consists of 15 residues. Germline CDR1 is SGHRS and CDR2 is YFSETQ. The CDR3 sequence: CASRVGTDITGELFF. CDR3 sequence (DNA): TGCGCCAGCAGAGTAGGGACAGACATCACCGGGGAGCTGTTTTTT.

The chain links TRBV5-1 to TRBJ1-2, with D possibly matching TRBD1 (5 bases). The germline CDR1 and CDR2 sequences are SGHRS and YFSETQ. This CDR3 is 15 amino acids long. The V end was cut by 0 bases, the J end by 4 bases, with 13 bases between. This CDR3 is CASSLDGGLGYGYTF. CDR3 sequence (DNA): TGCGCCAGCAGCTTGGATGGGGGTCTCGGCTATGGCTACACCTTC.

The CDR3 DNA reads as TGTGCCAGCAGCTTATTCCCCCCGAACACTGAAGCTTTCTTT. Translated, it gives CASSLFPPNTEAFF. The chain uses TRBV7-9 and TRBJ1-1; D unresolved. The ends were cut back, 2 bases at V and 1 base at J, with 8 bases in the middle. The length of the CDR3 is 14 residues. Looked up from germline, CDR1 is SEHNR and CDR2 is FQNEAQ (reference sequence).

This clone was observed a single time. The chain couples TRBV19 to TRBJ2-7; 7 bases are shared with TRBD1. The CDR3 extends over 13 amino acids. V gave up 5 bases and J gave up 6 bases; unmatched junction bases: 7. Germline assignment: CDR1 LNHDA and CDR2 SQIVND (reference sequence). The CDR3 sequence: CASSQRQGFEQYF. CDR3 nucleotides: TGTGCCAGTAGTCAGCGACAGGGATTCGAGCAGTACTTC.

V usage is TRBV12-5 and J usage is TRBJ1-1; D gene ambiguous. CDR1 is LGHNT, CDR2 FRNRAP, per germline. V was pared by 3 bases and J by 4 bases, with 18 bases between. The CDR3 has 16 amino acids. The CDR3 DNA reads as TGTGCTAGTGGTTTCCCCATAAGGTCAGACCCCACTGAAGCTTTCTTT. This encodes CASGFPIRSDPTEAFF.

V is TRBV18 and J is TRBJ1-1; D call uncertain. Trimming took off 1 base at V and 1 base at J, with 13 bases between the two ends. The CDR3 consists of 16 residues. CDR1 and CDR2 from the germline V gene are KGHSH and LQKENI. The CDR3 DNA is TGTGCCAGCTCACCACGGTTCAGTGGGAGGAACACTGAAGCTTTCTTT. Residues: CASSPRFSGRNTEAFF.

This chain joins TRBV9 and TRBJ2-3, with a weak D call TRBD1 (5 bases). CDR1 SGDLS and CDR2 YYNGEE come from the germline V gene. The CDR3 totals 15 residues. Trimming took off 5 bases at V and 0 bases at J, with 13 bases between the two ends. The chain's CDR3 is CASSRDAGSTDTQYF. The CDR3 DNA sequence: TGTGCCAGCAGTAGAGACGCAGGGAGCACAGATACGCAGTATTTT.

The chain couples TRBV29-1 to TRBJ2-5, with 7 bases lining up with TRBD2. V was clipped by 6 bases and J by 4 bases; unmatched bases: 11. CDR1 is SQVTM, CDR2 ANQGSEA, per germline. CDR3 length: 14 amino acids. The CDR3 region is CSVAPGLLSETQYF. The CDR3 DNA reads TGCAGCGTGGCTCCGGGACTATTGTCAGAGACCCAGTACTTC.

CDR3 region: CASRWPGGSDPYGYTF. The CDR3 coding sequence is TGTGCCAGCAGGTGGCCGGGAGGCTCGGACCCTTATGGCTACACCTTC. The gene calls are TRBV6-6 and TRBJ1-2; unclear D gene. This CDR3 has 16 residues. The V end was cut by 6 bases, the J end by 5 bases, with 22 bases between. Looked up from germline, CDR1 is MNHNY and CDR2 is SVGAGI (reference sequence).

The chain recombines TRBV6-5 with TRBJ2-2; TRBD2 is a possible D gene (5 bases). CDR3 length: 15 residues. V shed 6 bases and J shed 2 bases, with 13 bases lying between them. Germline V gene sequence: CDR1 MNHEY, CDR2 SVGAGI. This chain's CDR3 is CASSRLDFNTGELFF. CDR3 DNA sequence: TGTGCCAGCAGCCGCTTGGACTTTAACACCGGGGAGCTGTTTTTT.

CDR3 loop: CASSAEVWLSDTQYF. The CDR3 DNA reads as TGTGCCAGCAGTGCGGAAGTATGGTTGTCAGATACGCAGTATTTT. The chain has TRBV2 and TRBJ2-3; D call uncertain. The CDR3 is 15 residues long. The V gene lost 4 bases and the J gene lost 4 bases, with 15 bases spanning the gap. Germline loops: CDR1 SNHLY, CDR2 FYNNEI.

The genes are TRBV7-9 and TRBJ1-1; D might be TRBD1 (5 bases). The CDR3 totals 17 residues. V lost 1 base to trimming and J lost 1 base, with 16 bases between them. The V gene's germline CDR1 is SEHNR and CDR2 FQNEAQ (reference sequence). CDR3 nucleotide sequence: TGTGCCAGCAGCTTAGGTTGGTATCCCAGGGAGAACACTGAAGCTTTCTTT. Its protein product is CASSLGWYPRENTEAFF.

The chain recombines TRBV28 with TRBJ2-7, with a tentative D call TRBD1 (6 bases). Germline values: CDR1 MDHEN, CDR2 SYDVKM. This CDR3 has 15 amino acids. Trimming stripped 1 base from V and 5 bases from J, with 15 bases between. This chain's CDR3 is CASSLFGRGIDEQYF. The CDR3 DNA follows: TGTGCCAGCAGTTTATTTGGCAGGGGCATCGACGAGCAGTACTTC. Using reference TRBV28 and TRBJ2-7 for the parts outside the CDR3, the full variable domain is DVKVTQSSRYLVKRTGEKVFLECVQDMDHENMFWYRQDPGLGLRLIYFSYDVKMKEKGDIPEGYSVSREKKERFSLILESASTNQTSMYLCASSLFGRGIDEQYFGPGTRLTVT.